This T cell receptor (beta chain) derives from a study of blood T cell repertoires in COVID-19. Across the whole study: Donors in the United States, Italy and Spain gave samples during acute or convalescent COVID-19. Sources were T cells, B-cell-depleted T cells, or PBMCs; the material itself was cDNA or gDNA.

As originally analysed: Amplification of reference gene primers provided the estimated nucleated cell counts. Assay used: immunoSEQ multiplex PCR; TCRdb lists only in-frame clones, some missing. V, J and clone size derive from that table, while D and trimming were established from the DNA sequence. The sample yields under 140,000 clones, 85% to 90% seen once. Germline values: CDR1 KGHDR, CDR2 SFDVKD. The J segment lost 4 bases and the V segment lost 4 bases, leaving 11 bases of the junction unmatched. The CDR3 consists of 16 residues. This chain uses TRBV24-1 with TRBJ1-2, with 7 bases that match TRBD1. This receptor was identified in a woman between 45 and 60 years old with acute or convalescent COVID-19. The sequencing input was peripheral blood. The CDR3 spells CATSDPTKGGPYGYTF. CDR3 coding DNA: TGTGCCACCAGTGACCCGACGAAAGGGGGCCCCTATGGCTACACCTTC.